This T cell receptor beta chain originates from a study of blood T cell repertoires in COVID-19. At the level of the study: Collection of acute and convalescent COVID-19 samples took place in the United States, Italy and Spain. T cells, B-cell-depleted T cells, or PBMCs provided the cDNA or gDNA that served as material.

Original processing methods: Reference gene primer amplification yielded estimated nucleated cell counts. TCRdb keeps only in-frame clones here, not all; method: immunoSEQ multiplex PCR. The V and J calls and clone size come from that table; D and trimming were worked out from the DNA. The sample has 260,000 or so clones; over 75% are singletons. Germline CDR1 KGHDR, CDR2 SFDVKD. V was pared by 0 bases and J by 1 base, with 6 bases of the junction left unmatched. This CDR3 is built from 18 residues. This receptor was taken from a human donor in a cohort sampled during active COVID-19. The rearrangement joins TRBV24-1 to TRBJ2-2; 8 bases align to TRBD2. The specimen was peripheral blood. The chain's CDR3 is CATSDLPPGTRNTGELFF. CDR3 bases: TGTGCCACCAGTGATTTGCCCCCGGGGACTAGGAACACCGGGGAGCTGTTTTTT.